Sequencing of this T cell receptor (beta chain) was carried out in a study of blood T cell repertoires in COVID-19. Overall study: Italy, Spain and the United States were the sources of the convalescent and acute COVID-19 samples. T cells, B-cell-depleted T cells, or PBMCs provided the cDNA or gDNA that served as material.

The junction had 13 bases not matched to a gene; V was cut back by 9 bases and J by 5 bases. The CDR3 runs to 15 residues. The germline CDR1 and CDR2 sequences are LNHDA and SQIVND (reference sequence). While infection was still active, Seattle patients were enrolled and then followed longitudinally. The method was immunoSEQ multiplex PCR; TCRdb's version includes in-frame clones alone and lacks a portion of them. The repertoire consists of about 69,000 clones, with more than 80% occurring once and the leading ten covering about an eighth. This clone has only one observation. The clonotype was recovered from a man in his fifties with COVID-19, enrolled during active disease. The J gene is TRBJ1-1, the V gene TRBV19; 9 bases agree with TRBD1. Source material: peripheral blood. The CDR3 coding sequence is TGTGCCAGCGAAGGTCGGACAGGGGAGGAAACTGAAGCTTTCTTT. It yields the protein CASEGRTGEETEAFF.